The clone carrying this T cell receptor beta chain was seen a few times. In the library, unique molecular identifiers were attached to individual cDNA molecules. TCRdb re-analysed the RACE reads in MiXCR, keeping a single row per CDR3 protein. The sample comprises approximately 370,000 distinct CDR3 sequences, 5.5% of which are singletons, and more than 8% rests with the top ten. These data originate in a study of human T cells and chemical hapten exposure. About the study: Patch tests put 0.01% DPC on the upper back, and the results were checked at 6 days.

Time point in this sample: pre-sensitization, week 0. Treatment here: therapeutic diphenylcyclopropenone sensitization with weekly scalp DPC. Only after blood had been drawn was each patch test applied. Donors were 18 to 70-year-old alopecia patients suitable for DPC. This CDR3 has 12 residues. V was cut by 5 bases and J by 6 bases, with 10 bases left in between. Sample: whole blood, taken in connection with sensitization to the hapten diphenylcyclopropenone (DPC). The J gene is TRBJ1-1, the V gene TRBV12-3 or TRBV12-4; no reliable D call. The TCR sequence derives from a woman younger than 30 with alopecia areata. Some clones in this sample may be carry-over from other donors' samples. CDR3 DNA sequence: TGTGCCAGCAGTCGCAAAGGCTCTGAAGCTTTCTTT. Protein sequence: CASSRKGSEAFF.